This entry lists 4 T cell receptor beta chains sequenced from one sample in a study of CD8+ T cells in alopecia areata. RNA extraction and reverse transcription yielded cDNA as sequencing template. TCRdb's copy holds only in-frame clones and misses some; the assay was immunoSEQ multiplex PCR. The sample lists about 12,000 clones, 56% occurring once. Lesional scalp punch biopsies and peripheral blood were collected from alopecia areata patients. The sample comprised skin. The receptors stem from a human donor with alopecia areata.

To note about this clone: One junction end does not reproduce the germline sequence, and a read error may be involved. The chain has TRBV23-1 and TRBJ2-7; the D gene is possibly TRBD1 (5 bases). TRBV23-1 carries the ORF label, with uncertain function. This CDR3 is built from 11 residues. The CDR3 bases are TGCGCCAGCCGTCTGACAGTTCATAGGCACTTC. It codes for CASRLTVHRHF.

The V and J genes are TRBV4-1 and TRBJ1-2, with TRBD1 matching over 8 bases. Germline CDR1 reads MGHRA; CDR2 reads YSYEKL. The CDR3 consists of 15 residues. Trimming took 0 bases from V and 7 from J; bases not matched to a gene: 7. CDR3 nucleotide sequence: TGCGCCAGCAGCCAAGAGGCTTCAGGGGGCTTTGGCTACACCTTC. Translating it yields CASSQEASGGFGYTF.

Relative to its sample, this clone is medium-sized. The chain carries TRBV11-2 and TRBJ2-7; TRBD1 aligns across 7 bases. The CDR3 has 13 amino acids. Germline V gene sequence: CDR1 SGHAT, CDR2 FQNNGV. V shed 6 bases, J shed 6 bases, and the junction held 8 bases outside the gene matches. The CDR3 DNA follows: TGTGCCAGCAGAGCATACGACAGGGCCGAGCAGTACTTC. Amino acids: CASRAYDRAEQYF.

This sequence joins TRBV7-2 and TRBJ2-3; 7 bases agree with TRBD2. CDR3 length: 18 residues. CDR1 SGHTA and CDR2 FQGNSA come from the germline V gene. V lost 4 bases, J lost 5 bases, and 18 bases stayed unmatched. The chain's CDR3 is CASSSPKTWEGLIDTQYF. CDR3 in DNA: TGTGCCAGCAGCTCGCCTAAAACGTGGGAGGGCCTTATAGATACGCAGTATTTT.